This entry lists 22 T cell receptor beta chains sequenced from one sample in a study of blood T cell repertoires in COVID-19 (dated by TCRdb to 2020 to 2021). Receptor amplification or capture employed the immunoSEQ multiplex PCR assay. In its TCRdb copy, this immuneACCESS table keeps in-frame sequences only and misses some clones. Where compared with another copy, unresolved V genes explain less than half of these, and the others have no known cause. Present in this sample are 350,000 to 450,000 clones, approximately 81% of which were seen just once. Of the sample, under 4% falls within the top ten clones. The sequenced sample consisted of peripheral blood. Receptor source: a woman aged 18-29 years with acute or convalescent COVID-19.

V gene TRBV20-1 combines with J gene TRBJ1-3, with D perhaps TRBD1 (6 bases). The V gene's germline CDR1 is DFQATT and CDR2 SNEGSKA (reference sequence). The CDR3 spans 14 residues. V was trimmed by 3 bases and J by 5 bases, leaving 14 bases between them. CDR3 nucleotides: TGCAGTGCTAGTGCGGACAGTCGGAGAAACACCATATATTTT. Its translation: CSASADSRRNTIYF.

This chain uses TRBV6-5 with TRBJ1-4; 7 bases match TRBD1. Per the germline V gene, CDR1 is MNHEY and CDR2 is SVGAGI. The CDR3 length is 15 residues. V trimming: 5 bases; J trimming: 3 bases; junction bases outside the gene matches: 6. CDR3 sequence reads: CASSQTGTSNEKLFF. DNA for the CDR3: TGTGCCAGCAGTCAGACAGGGACTTCTAATGAAAAACTGTTTTTT.

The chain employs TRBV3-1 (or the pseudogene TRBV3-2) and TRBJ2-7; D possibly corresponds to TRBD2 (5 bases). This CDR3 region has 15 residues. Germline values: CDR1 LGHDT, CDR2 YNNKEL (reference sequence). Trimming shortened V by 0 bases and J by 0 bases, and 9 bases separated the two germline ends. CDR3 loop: CASSQEPSISYEQYF. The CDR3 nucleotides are TGTGCCAGCAGCCAAGAACCTAGCATCTCCTACGAGCAGTACTTC.

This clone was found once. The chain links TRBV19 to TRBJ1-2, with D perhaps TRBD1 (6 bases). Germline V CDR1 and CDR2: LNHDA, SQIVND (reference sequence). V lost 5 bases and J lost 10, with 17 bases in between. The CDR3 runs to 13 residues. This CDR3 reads CASSARGAELYTF. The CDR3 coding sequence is TGTGCCAGTAGTGCGCGGGGGGCAGAACTCTACACCTTC.

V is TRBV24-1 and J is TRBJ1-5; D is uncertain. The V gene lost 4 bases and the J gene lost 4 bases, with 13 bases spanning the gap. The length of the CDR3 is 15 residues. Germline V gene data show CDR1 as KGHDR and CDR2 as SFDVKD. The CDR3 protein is CATSDPRHGNQPQHF. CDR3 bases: TGTGCCACCAGTGACCCCCGACATGGAAATCAGCCCCAGCATTTT.

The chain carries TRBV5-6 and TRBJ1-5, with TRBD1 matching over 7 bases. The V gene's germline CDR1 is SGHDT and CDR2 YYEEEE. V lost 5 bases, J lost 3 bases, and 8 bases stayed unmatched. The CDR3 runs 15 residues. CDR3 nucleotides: TGTGCCAGCAGTTATCGGGACAGCCTCAATCAGCCCCAGCATTTT. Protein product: CASSYRDSLNQPQHF.

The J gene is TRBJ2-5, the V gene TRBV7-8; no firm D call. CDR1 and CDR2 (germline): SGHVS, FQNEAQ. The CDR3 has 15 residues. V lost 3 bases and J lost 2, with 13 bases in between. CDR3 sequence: CASSLTRHGQETQYF. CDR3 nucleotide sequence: TGTGCCAGCAGCTTGACCAGACACGGACAAGAGACCCAGTACTTC.

The CDR3 protein is CASSPGWPGEKLFF. DNA of the CDR3: TGTGCCAGCAGCCCGGGATGGCCCGGGGAAAAACTGTTTTTT. This sequence joins TRBV2 and TRBJ1-4; D is unclear. Between the trimmed V and J ends, which lost 6 bases and 8 bases, there was a span of 16 bases. This CDR3 contains 14 residues. Germline loops: CDR1 SNHLY, CDR2 FYNNEI. The full variable domain, in which reference TRBV2 and TRBJ1-4 provide the parts outside the CDR3, is EPEVTQTPSHQVTQMGQEVILRCVPISNHLYFYWYRQILGQKVEFLVSFYNNEISEKSEIFDDQFSVERPDGSNFTLKIRSTKLEDSAMYFCASSPGWPGEKLFFGSGTQLSVL.

CDR3 nucleotide sequence: TGTGCCAGCAGCCACTACCCCGCGGGGGGCAGTTACAATGAGCAGTTCTTC. Protein sequence: CASSHYPAGGSYNEQFF. V is TRBV11-3 and J is TRBJ2-1; 8 nucleotides agree with TRBD2. Germline trimming cut 5 bases from V and 4 bases from J; bases unmatched to any gene: 13. CDR1 and CDR2 (germline): SGHNT, YENEEA. The length of the CDR3 is 17 residues.

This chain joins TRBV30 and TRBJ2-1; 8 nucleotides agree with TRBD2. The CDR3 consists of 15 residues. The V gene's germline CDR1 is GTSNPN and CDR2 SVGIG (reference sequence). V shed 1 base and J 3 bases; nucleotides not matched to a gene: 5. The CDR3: CAWSGERGLYNEQFF. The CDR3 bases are TGTGCCTGGAGTGGGGAGCGGGGGCTCTACAATGAGCAGTTCTTC.

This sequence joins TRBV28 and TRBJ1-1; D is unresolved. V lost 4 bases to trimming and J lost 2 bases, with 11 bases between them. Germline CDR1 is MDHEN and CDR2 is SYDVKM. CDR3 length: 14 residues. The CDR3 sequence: CASSSPLGNTEAFF. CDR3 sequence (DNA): TGTGCCAGCAGTTCCCCTCTCGGTAACACTGAAGCTTTCTTT.

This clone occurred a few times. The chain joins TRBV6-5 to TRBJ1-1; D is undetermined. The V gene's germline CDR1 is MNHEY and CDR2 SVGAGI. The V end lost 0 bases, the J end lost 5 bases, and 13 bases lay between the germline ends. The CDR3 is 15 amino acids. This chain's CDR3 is CASSYSMAGGTEAFF. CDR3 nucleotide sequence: TGTGCCAGCAGTTACTCGATGGCAGGCGGGACTGAAGCTTTCTTT.

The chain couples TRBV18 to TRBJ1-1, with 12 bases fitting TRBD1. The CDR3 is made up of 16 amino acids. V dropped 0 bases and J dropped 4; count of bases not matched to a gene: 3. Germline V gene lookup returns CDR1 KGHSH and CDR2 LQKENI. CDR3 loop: CASSPPGDRGLTEAFF. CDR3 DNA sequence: TGTGCCAGCTCACCACCTGGGGACAGGGGGCTCACTGAAGCTTTCTTT.

The CDR3 DNA is TGCGCCAGCAGCTTGGTGGGTAGCCGCACAGATACGCAGTATTTT. Amino acid sequence: CASSLVGSRTDTQYF. The chain has TRBV5-1 and TRBJ2-3; no definite D call. V was trimmed by 0 bases and J by 1 base, leaving 9 bases between them. This CDR3 spans 15 amino acids. Germline-derived CDR1 and CDR2 are SGHRS and YFSETQ.

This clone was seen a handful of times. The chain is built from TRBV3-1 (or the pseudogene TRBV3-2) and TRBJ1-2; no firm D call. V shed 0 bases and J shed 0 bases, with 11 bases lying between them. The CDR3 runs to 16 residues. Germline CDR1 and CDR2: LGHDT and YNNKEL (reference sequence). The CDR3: CASSQDDGSANYGYTF. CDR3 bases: TGTGCCAGCAGCCAAGACGATGGGAGTGCTAACTATGGCTACACCTTC.

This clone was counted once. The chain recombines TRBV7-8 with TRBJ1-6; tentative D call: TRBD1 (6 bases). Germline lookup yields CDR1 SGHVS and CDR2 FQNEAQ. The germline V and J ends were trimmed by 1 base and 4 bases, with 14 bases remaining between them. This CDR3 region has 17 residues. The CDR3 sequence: CASSLVTGRDYNSPLHF. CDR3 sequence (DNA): TGTGCCAGCAGCTTAGTAACAGGGAGAGATTATAATTCACCCCTCCACTTT.

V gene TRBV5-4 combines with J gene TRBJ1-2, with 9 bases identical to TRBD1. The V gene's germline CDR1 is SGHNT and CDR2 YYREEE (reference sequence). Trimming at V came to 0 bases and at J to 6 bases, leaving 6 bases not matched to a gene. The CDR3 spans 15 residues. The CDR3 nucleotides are TGTGCCAGCAGCTTGGGACAGGGGGATGGTGATGGCTACACCTTC. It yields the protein CASSLGQGDGDGYTF.

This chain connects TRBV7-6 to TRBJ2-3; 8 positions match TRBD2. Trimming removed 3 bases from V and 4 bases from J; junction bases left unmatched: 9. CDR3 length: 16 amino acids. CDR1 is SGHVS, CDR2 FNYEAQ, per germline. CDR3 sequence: CASSFLAGGGADTQYF. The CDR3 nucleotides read TGTGCCAGCAGCTTTTTGGCGGGAGGTGGGGCAGATACGCAGTATTTT.

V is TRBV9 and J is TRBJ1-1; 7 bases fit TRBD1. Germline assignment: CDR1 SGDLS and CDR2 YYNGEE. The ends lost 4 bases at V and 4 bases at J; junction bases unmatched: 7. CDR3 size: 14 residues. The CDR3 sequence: CASSPQGVGTEAFF. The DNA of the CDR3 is TGTGCCAGCAGCCCTCAGGGGGTAGGCACTGAAGCTTTCTTT.

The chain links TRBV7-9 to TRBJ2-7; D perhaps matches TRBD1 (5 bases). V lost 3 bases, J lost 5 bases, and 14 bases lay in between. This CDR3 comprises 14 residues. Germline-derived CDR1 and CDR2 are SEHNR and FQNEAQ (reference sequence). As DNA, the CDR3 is TGTGCCAGCAGCTTGAGCCAGGGTTACGACGAGCAGTACTTC. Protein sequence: CASSLSQGYDEQYF.

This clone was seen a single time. This chain's CDR3 is CASSLEQGITGELFF. CDR3 coding DNA: TGCGCCAGCAGCTTAGAACAGGGGATCACCGGGGAGCTGTTTTTT. V and J are TRBV5-1 and TRBJ2-2; TRBD1 aligns across 7 bases. Per germline, CDR1 SGHRS and CDR2 YFSETQ. The CDR3 contains 15 residues. V was clipped by 2 bases and J by 4 bases; unmatched bases: 5.

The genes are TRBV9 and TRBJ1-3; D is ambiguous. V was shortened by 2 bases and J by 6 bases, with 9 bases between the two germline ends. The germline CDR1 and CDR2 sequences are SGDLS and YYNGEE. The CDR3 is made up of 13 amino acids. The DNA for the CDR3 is TGTGCCAGCAGCGTCGGGAGGGAAAACACCATATATTTT. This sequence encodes CASSVGRENTIYF. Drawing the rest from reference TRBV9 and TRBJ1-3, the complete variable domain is DSGVTQTPKHLITATGQRVTLRCSPRSGDLSVYWYQQSLDQGLQFLIQYYNGEERAKGNILERFSAQQFPDLHSELNLSSLELGDSALYFCASSVGRENTIYFGEGSWLTVV.